The entry that follows covers one T cell receptor (beta chain) sequence. This entry comes from a study of T-cell memory formation after mild COVID-19. Study overall: Largely, TCR clusters stayed within a single donor.

TCRdb independently ran MiXCR on the 5' RACE reads; one entry per CDR3 protein. This table holds about half a million distinct CDR3 sequences, 15% to 20% found once. The CDR3 contains 19 residues. V gave up 2 bases and J gave up 0 bases; unmatched junction bases: 13. From germline, CDR1 is KGHSH and CDR2 LQKENI. This chain joins TRBV18 and TRBJ2-7, with TRBD2 matching over 10 bases. The clonotype comes from an adult woman who had mild COVID-19 (a few samples of this study predate the infection). Cell type and time point are not known. Sequenced sample: PBMCs or a T cell subset sorted from them (not recorded which). The CDR3 DNA is TGTGCCAGCTCACCAACTAGCGGGGTTCCAGATAAAAGCTCCTACGAGCAGTACGTC. Encoded protein: CASSPTSGVPDKSSYEQYV.